The rows below give T cell receptor beta chains drawn from one sample of a study of blood T cell repertoires in COVID-19. Only in-frame clones appear in the TCRdb table, and some are missing; sequencing was by immunoSEQ multiplex PCR. The sample shows some 26,000 clones, around 90% of them seen only once. The sequencing sample was made of peripheral blood. Every receptor here comes from a woman between 50 and 59 years old with active COVID-19. CDR3s include the opening cysteine and the closing phenylalanine or tryptophan. The order of the fields is V gene, D gene, J gene, clone size, CDR3 DNA, CDR3 protein. D genes are given only for firm matches. Size is stated for part of the rows, as once, few or many counts, or as a class when the clone is expanded.

v_call: TRBV6-5
d_call: TRBD2
j_call: TRBJ2-1
clone_size: .
cdr3_nt: TGTGCCAGCAGTTACTCTAGCGGGAGGGCCAGTAATGAGCAGTTCTTC
cdr3_aa: CASSYSSGRASNEQFF

v_call: TRBV18
d_call: .
j_call: TRBJ2-3
clone_size: once
cdr3_nt: TGTGCCAGCTCAGACAAATCTAGCACAGATACGCAGTATTTT
cdr3_aa: CASSDKSSTDTQYF

v_call: TRBV19
d_call: TRBD1
j_call: TRBJ2-2
clone_size: .
cdr3_nt: TGTGCCAGTAGTACACAGGGGGCTGGCGGGGAGCTGTTTTTT
cdr3_aa: CASSTQGAGGELFF

v_call: TRBV10-3
d_call: .
j_call: TRBJ2-5
clone_size: .
cdr3_nt: TGTGCCATCAGGGGACTTGGTGAGACCCAGTACTTC
cdr3_aa: CAIRGLGETQYF

v_call: TRBV24-1
d_call: TRBD1
j_call: TRBJ2-1
clone_size: .
cdr3_nt: TGTGCCACCAGTGATTTTACAGGGGGCAATGAGCAGTTCTTC
cdr3_aa: CATSDFTGGNEQFF

v_call: TRBV5-4
d_call: .
j_call: TRBJ2-7
clone_size: .
cdr3_nt: TGTGCCAGCAGCCCCTCGGGGGAAGAGGGTTATTACGAGCAGTACTTC
cdr3_aa: CASSPSGEEGYYEQYF

v_call: TRBV2
d_call: .
j_call: TRBJ1-2
clone_size: once
cdr3_nt: TGTGCCAGCAGTGGAGGATATAACTATGGCTACACCTTC
cdr3_aa: CASSGGYNYGYTF

v_call: TRBV19
d_call: .
j_call: TRBJ2-5
clone_size: .
cdr3_nt: TGTGCCAGTAGCAGGGAAGGGGTTTGGGAGACCCAGTACTTC
cdr3_aa: CASSREGVWETQYF

v_call: TRBV5-1
d_call: .
j_call: TRBJ1-5
clone_size: .
cdr3_nt: TGCGCCAGCAGGGCAGACAACGTGGGCAATCAGCCCCAGCATTTT
cdr3_aa: CASRADNVGNQPQHF

v_call: TRBV15
d_call: .
j_call: TRBJ2-6
clone_size: .
cdr3_nt: TGTGCCACCAGCAGAGTCCCTTTGGACAGTGCTTCTGGGGCCAACGTCCTGACTTTC
cdr3_aa: CATSRVPLDSASGANVLTF

v_call: TRBV5-4
d_call: .
j_call: TRBJ1-2
clone_size: few
cdr3_nt: TGTGCCAGCAGCTCTTGGACAGTTAACTATGGCTACACCTTC
cdr3_aa: CASSSWTVNYGYTF

v_call: TRBV3-1/TRBV3-2
d_call: TRBD2
j_call: TRBJ2-5
clone_size: .
cdr3_nt: TGTGCCAGCAGCCCTAGCGGGGTCCAAGAGACCCAGTACTTC
cdr3_aa: CASSPSGVQETQYF

v_call: TRBV3-1/TRBV3-2
d_call: TRBD2
j_call: TRBJ2-2
clone_size: .
cdr3_nt: TGTGCCAGCAGCCTCGGGACTAGCGGGATGGCGAGGGAGCTGTTTTTT
cdr3_aa: CASSLGTSGMARELFF

v_call: TRBV19
d_call: .
j_call: TRBJ1-2
clone_size: .
cdr3_nt: TGTGCCAGTAGTATGTTCAGTCTGAACTATGGCTACACCTTC
cdr3_aa: CASSMFSLNYGYTF

v_call: TRBV3-1/TRBV3-2
d_call: .
j_call: TRBJ2-3
clone_size: .
cdr3_nt: TGTGCCAGCAGCCAAGACCTAGTTGGCACAGATACGCAGTATTTT
cdr3_aa: CASSQDLVGTDTQYF

v_call: TRBV24-1
d_call: TRBD1
j_call: TRBJ1-2
clone_size: .
cdr3_nt: TGTGCCACCAGTGCCTCGGACAGGGAGGCTGGCTACACCTTC
cdr3_aa: CATSASDREAGYTF

v_call: TRBV5-6
d_call: .
j_call: TRBJ2-2
clone_size: .
cdr3_nt: TGTGCCAGCAGCTCGTCTGGAGGCCGGCACGGGGAGCTGTTTTTT
cdr3_aa: CASSSSGGRHGELFF

v_call: TRBV27
d_call: TRBD1
j_call: TRBJ1-1
clone_size: once
cdr3_nt: TGTGCCAGCACAAGACAGGGGCCCCCGAACACTGAAGCTTTCTTT
cdr3_aa: CASTRQGPPNTEAFF

v_call: TRBV24-1
d_call: TRBD2
j_call: TRBJ2-7
clone_size: .
cdr3_nt: TGTGCCACCAGTGATAGTTTAGCGGGAGAGCTCTACGAGCAGTACTTC
cdr3_aa: CATSDSLAGELYEQYF

v_call: TRBV10-2
d_call: .
j_call: TRBJ2-1
clone_size: .
cdr3_nt: TGCGCCAGCAGTCAGAACAATGAGCAGTTCTTC
cdr3_aa: CASSQNNEQFF

v_call: TRBV3-1/TRBV3-2
d_call: .
j_call: TRBJ2-2
clone_size: once
cdr3_nt: TGTGCCAGCAGCCAAGCAGGGAACGGGGAGCTGTTTTTT
cdr3_aa: CASSQAGNGELFF

v_call: TRBV3-1/TRBV3-2
d_call: TRBD2
j_call: TRBJ2-1
clone_size: .
cdr3_nt: TGTGCCAGCAGCCAAGTCGATAGCGGGAGGGCCCCGGGTGAGCAGTTCTTC
cdr3_aa: CASSQVDSGRAPGEQFF

v_call: TRBV9
d_call: TRBD2
j_call: TRBJ2-1
clone_size: .
cdr3_nt: TGTGCCAGCAGCTCAGGACTAGCGGGAGTTATTTATGAGCAGTTCTTC
cdr3_aa: CASSSGLAGVIYEQFF

v_call: TRBV29-1
d_call: .
j_call: TRBJ1-2
clone_size: .
cdr3_nt: TGCAGCGTCCTCGATTGGACACACTATGGCTACACCTTC
cdr3_aa: CSVLDWTHYGYTF

v_call: TRBV5-1
d_call: .
j_call: TRBJ1-1
clone_size: .
cdr3_nt: TGCGCCAGCAGCTTGGACAGGGTGACTGAAGCTTTCTTT
cdr3_aa: CASSLDRVTEAFF

v_call: TRBV7-7
d_call: TRBD2
j_call: TRBJ2-7
clone_size: .
cdr3_nt: TGTGCCAGCAGCTCATCCGGGACTAGTGGCGAGCAGTACTTC
cdr3_aa: CASSSSGTSGEQYF

v_call: TRBV2
d_call: TRBD1
j_call: TRBJ1-2
clone_size: .
cdr3_nt: TGTGCCAGCACTACGACAGGGAGTGGCTACACCTTC
cdr3_aa: CASTTTGSGYTF

v_call: TRBV28
d_call: .
j_call: TRBJ1-1
clone_size: once
cdr3_nt: TGTGCCAGCAGTCTCCCGGGGAGGAACACTGAAGCTTTCTTT
cdr3_aa: CASSLPGRNTEAFF

v_call: TRBV28
d_call: TRBD2
j_call: TRBJ2-1
clone_size: .
cdr3_nt: TGTGCCAGCAGTAGCCCGGGACTAGGTGTCTACAATGAGCAGTTCTTC
cdr3_aa: CASSSPGLGVYNEQFF

v_call: TRBV6-5
d_call: TRBD1
j_call: TRBJ1-5
clone_size: .
cdr3_nt: TGTGCCAGCGCCGGGGGACAGGGAAGACAGCCCCAGCATTTT
cdr3_aa: CASAGGQGRQPQHF

v_call: TRBV5-1
d_call: .
j_call: TRBJ2-2
clone_size: .
cdr3_nt: TGCGCCAGCAGCTTGAGGGGGAACACCGGGGAGCTGTTTTTT
cdr3_aa: CASSLRGNTGELFF

v_call: TRBV5-1
d_call: .
j_call: TRBJ1-1
clone_size: .
cdr3_nt: TGCGCCAGCAGCTTGGATGCCTCGGGACACCTTGGAAACACTGAAGCTTTCTTT
cdr3_aa: CASSLDASGHLGNTEAFF

v_call: TRBV28
d_call: .
j_call: TRBJ2-2
clone_size: .
cdr3_nt: TGTGCCAGCAGCCCGGCGGGCGGGGAGCTGTTTTTT
cdr3_aa: CASSPAGGELFF

v_call: TRBV18
d_call: TRBD2
j_call: TRBJ2-2
clone_size: .
cdr3_nt: TGTGCCAGCTCACCAGAGCCTAGCGGGGTCACCGGGGAGCTGTTTTTT
cdr3_aa: CASSPEPSGVTGELFF

v_call: TRBV7-9
d_call: TRBD1
j_call: TRBJ1-1
clone_size: .
cdr3_nt: TGTGCCAGCAGCTCTAGGACAGGGGGCACTGAAGCTTTCTTT
cdr3_aa: CASSSRTGGTEAFF

v_call: TRBV10-2
d_call: TRBD1
j_call: TRBJ1-1
clone_size: .
cdr3_nt: TGCGCCACGGGACAGATGAACACTGAAGCTTTCTTT
cdr3_aa: CATGQMNTEAFF

v_call: TRBV4-2
d_call: TRBD2
j_call: TRBJ2-5
clone_size: once
cdr3_nt: TGTGCCAGCAGCCCCCGACTAGCGGAGCGGAGTGAGACCCAGTACTTC
cdr3_aa: CASSPRLAERSETQYF